The rows below give T cell receptor beta chains drawn from one sample of a study of blood T cells in healthy people across ages. TCRdb itself ran the 5' RACE reads through MiXCR, one entry per CDR3 protein. Of nearly 800,000 distinct CDR3 sequences in the sample, around 25% are singletons; the top ten hold approximately 3.7%. These same data were also listed under a study on T cells of mothers and their children.

The sample consisted of blood. These receptors were collected from a boy aged 5-17 years in good health. Both conserved end residues are part of each CDR3. D genes are given only for firm matches. Not all rows give a size; the values are once, few, many and, for expanded clones, a class.

abundance: .; v_gene: TRBV27; j_gene: TRBJ2-2; d_gene: TRBD2; CDR3nt: TGTGCCAGCAGTTTACCTAGCGGGGTTAACACCGGGGAGCTGTTTTTT; CDR3aa: CASSLPSGVNTGELFF
abundance: .; v_gene: TRBV7-2; j_gene: TRBJ2-3; d_gene: .; CDR3nt: TGTGCCAGCAGCTTAACTCGAGCCACAGATACGCAGTATTTT; CDR3aa: CASSLTRATDTQYF
abundance: .; v_gene: TRBV2; j_gene: TRBJ2-1; d_gene: .; CDR3nt: TGTGCCAGCACCGCAGAGGCTAGCTCCTACAATGAGCAGTTCTTC; CDR3aa: CASTAEASSYNEQFF
abundance: .; v_gene: TRBV5-5; j_gene: TRBJ2-1; d_gene: TRBD1; CDR3nt: TGTGCCAGCAGCCTGGCGGACAGGCTGAATGAGCAGTTCTTC; CDR3aa: CASSLADRLNEQFF
abundance: .; v_gene: TRBV4-1; j_gene: TRBJ1-4; d_gene: .; CDR3nt: TGCGCCAGCAGCCAAGTCGGGGCTAGGTTTGATGAAAAACTGTTTTTT; CDR3aa: CASSQVGARFDEKLFF
abundance: few; v_gene: TRBV28; j_gene: TRBJ2-7; d_gene: .; CDR3nt: TGTGCCAGCACCACAGGGTCCTACGAGCAGTACTTC; CDR3aa: CASTTGSYEQYF
abundance: few; v_gene: TRBV29-1; j_gene: TRBJ2-7; d_gene: .; CDR3nt: TGCAGCGTTAGTGAAAGCTCCCACGAGCAGTACTTC; CDR3aa: CSVSESSHEQYF
abundance: .; v_gene: TRBV7-8; j_gene: TRBJ2-7; d_gene: TRBD1; CDR3nt: TGTGCCAGCAGCCTAGGTACGAACCGGGACAGCTCCTACGAGCAGTACTTC; CDR3aa: CASSLGTNRDSSYEQYF
abundance: few; v_gene: TRBV20-1; j_gene: TRBJ2-1; d_gene: TRBD2; CDR3nt: TGCAGTGCTAGAGAAGAGACTAGCGGTGACTACAATGAGCAGTTCTTC; CDR3aa: CSAREETSGDYNEQFF
abundance: .; v_gene: TRBV7-2; j_gene: TRBJ2-7; d_gene: TRBD2; CDR3nt: TGTGCCAGCAGCTTACAAGCGGGAGGCTACGAGCAGTACTTC; CDR3aa: CASSLQAGGYEQYF
abundance: .; v_gene: TRBV28; j_gene: TRBJ2-5; d_gene: .; CDR3nt: TGTGCCAGCAACTACTGGGGGACAAAACAAGAGACCCAGTACTTC; CDR3aa: CASNYWGTKQETQYF
abundance: few; v_gene: TRBV6-5; j_gene: TRBJ2-5; d_gene: .; CDR3nt: TGTGCCAGCAGTTACGGGGGGACGGTGACGGAGACCCAGTACTTC; CDR3aa: CASSYGGTVTETQYF
abundance: .; v_gene: TRBV9; j_gene: TRBJ2-1; d_gene: .; CDR3nt: TGTGCCAGCAGCCCCCCCGGGACCCCTTACAATGAGCAGTTCTTC; CDR3aa: CASSPPGTPYNEQFF
abundance: few; v_gene: TRBV28; j_gene: TRBJ2-4; d_gene: .; CDR3nt: TGTGCCAGCAACCAAGCTCTGACGATAGCCAAAAACATTCAGTACTTC; CDR3aa: CASNQALTIAKNIQYF
abundance: few; v_gene: TRBV2; j_gene: TRBJ2-7; d_gene: TRBD1; CDR3nt: TGTGCCAGCAGTTACGGGACAGTTGAGCAGTACTTC; CDR3aa: CASSYGTVEQYF
abundance: few; v_gene: TRBV7-2; j_gene: TRBJ1-2; d_gene: .; CDR3nt: TGTGCCAGCAACACAAACGACAGGCGGGGCTATGGCTACACCTTC; CDR3aa: CASNTNDRRGYGYTF
abundance: few; v_gene: TRBV19; j_gene: TRBJ2-7; d_gene: .; CDR3nt: TGTGCCAGTAGTATAGTCCCCTACGAGCAGTACTTC; CDR3aa: CASSIVPYEQYF
abundance: few; v_gene: TRBV6-5; j_gene: TRBJ2-7; d_gene: TRBD1; CDR3nt: TGTGCCAGCCGGCAAACAGGGGTTATATCCTACGAGCAGTACTTC; CDR3aa: CASRQTGVISYEQYF
abundance: .; v_gene: TRBV18; j_gene: TRBJ2-7; d_gene: .; CDR3nt: TGTGCCAGCTCACCTCACGGGGGAATCTACGAGCAGTACTTC; CDR3aa: CASSPHGGIYEQYF
abundance: .; v_gene: TRBV28; j_gene: TRBJ2-1; d_gene: .; CDR3nt: .; CDR3aa: CASSFRARPYNEQFF
abundance: few; v_gene: TRBV20-1; j_gene: TRBJ2-3; d_gene: .; CDR3nt: TGCAGTGCTAGAGATGCAGCGATCGGCACAGATACGCAGTATTTT; CDR3aa: CSARDAAIGTDTQYF
abundance: few; v_gene: TRBV20-1; j_gene: TRBJ2-3; d_gene: .; CDR3nt: TGCAGTGCTAGAGATCCGAAGGATACGCAGTATTTT; CDR3aa: CSARDPKDTQYF
abundance: .; v_gene: TRBV20-1; j_gene: TRBJ2-4; d_gene: TRBD1; CDR3nt: TGCAGTGCTACACCGGGACAGGGGATTCGACTAGCCAAAAACATTCAGTACTTC; CDR3aa: CSATPGQGIRLAKNIQYF
abundance: few; v_gene: TRBV29-1; j_gene: TRBJ2-5; d_gene: .; CDR3nt: TGCAGCGTTCAACAGGGAGAGGAGACCCAGTACTTC; CDR3aa: CSVQQGEETQYF
abundance: .; v_gene: TRBV19; j_gene: TRBJ1-2; d_gene: .; CDR3nt: TGTGCCAGTAGTATCGGCCAGGGGTCGGGCTATGGCTACACCTTC; CDR3aa: CASSIGQGSGYGYTF
abundance: few; v_gene: TRBV18; j_gene: TRBJ2-3; d_gene: TRBD1; CDR3nt: TGTGCCAGCTCAGCCAACAGGGGTGCTAGCACAGATACGCAGTATTTT; CDR3aa: CASSANRGASTDTQYF